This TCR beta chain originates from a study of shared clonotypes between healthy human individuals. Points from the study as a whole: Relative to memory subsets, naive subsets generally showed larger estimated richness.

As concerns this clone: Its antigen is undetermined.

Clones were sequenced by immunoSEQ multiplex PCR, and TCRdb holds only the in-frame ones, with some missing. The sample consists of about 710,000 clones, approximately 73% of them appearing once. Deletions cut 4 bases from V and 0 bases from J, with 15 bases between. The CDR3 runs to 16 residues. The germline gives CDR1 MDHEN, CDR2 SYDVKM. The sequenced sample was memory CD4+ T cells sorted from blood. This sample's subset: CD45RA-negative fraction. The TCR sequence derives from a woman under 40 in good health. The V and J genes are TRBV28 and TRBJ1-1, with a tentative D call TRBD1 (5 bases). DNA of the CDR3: TGTGCCAGCAGTTCCGGCAGCGGGACGGTGAACACTGAAGCTTTCTTT. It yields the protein CASSSGSGTVNTEAFF.